This T cell receptor (beta chain) was retrieved from a study of human T cells and chemical hapten exposure. The table lists this clonotype with a count of one. Each CDR3 protein is one row after TCRdb ran MiXCR on the RACE reads. The repertoire has 210,000 or so distinct CDR3 sequences, about 22% of them found once; the top ten carry roughly 2.4%. Noted time point: patch test 3, about 24 weeks after DPC sensitization. As for treatment: therapeutic diphenylcyclopropenone sensitization with weekly scalp DPC. Phlebotomy was performed prior to application of every patch test. The CDR3 is 15 residues long. J lost 6 bases, V lost 2 bases, and 9 bases had no gene match. Looked up from germline, CDR1 is MNHEY and CDR2 is SVGAGI.

The chain carries TRBV6-5 and TRBJ1-1; 7 bases are shared with TRBD1. This sample comprised whole blood, obtained in connection with sensitization to the hapten diphenylcyclopropenone (DPC). The clonotype comes from a woman in her 40s with alopecia areata. Some clones in this sample may be carry-over from other donors' samples. The CDR3 DNA follows: TGTGCCAGCAGTTACGGGGCAGGGGGTCGGGCTGAAGCTTTCTTT. Its translation: CASSYGAGGRAEAFF.